The rows below give T cell receptor beta chains drawn from one sample of a study of monozygotic twins with cystic fibrosis. Assay: immunoSEQ multiplex PCR; the TCRdb copy retains only in-frame clones and omits some. This sample has roughly 10,000 clones; 96% occur once, and the top ten carry roughly 0.89%. Sequencing was carried out using blood. All receptors derive from a boy younger than 18 with cystic fibrosis. Each CDR3 is given without its conserved first and last residue.

j_call: TRBJ1-3
v_call: TRBV29-1
cdr3_aa: SVESRRGKSSGNTIY

j_call: TRBJ1-2
v_call: TRBV25-1
cdr3_aa: ASSANSYGYT

j_call: TRBJ1-1
v_call: TRBV19
cdr3_aa: ASSTTENTEAF

j_call: TRBJ2-3
v_call: TRBV5-4
cdr3_aa: ASSSGQGPSTDTQY

j_call: TRBJ2-7
v_call: TRBV28
cdr3_aa: ASSFEYHWQY

j_call: TRBJ1-1
v_call: TRBV5-8
cdr3_aa: ASSTAGRDTEAF

j_call: TRBJ2-7
v_call: TRBV28
cdr3_aa: ASRLRDRVKEQY

j_call: TRBJ2-1
v_call: TRBV9
cdr3_aa: ASSPSGGLYNEQF

j_call: TRBJ1-2
v_call: TRBV28
cdr3_aa: ASSLSGPGQGQILEGYT

j_call: TRBJ1-2
v_call: TRBV5-6
cdr3_aa: ASSLKGFSFGYT